This paragraph reports one T cell receptor (beta chain). The entry originates in a study of PD-L1 blockade in urothelial cancer. Study in general: Patients had received 0 to 3 prior chemotherapy regimens. Counts from blood samples showed a median of 141,255 T cells.

Clones were read by immunoSEQ multiplex PCR, and TCRdb kept only the in-frame ones, dropping some. The data show 70,000 to 90,000 clones, 82% seen once. The number of samples from each patient was between 1 and 8, taken pretreatment and on-treatment. The clonotype comes from a man aged 65 to 79 with urothelial cancer. This sample comprised PBMCs, obtained around atezolizumab (anti-PD-L1) treatment.

CDR3 bases: TGTGCCAGCCACTCCGGGACAGGGTTCTACGAGCAGTACTTC. It specifies CASHSGTGFYEQYF. V gene TRBV5-5 combines with J gene TRBJ2-7, with 9 bases identical to TRBD1. The V gene's germline CDR1 is SGHKS and CDR2 YYEKEE (reference sequence). V was clipped by 7 bases and J by 3 bases; unmatched bases: 8. This CDR3 region has 14 residues.